This record concerns one T cell receptor beta chain sequence. Antigen unknown. The CDR3 loop spans 14 amino acids. The germline V and J ends were trimmed by 5 bases and 6 bases, with 14 bases remaining between them. Germline loops: CDR1 SGHTA, CDR2 FQGNSA. This entry is derived from a study of blood T cells in healthy people across ages. Study results and caveats: With unsorted PBMCs, a conclusive comparison of naive versus antigen-experienced cells was not possible. Long-lived and aged donors differed, with more naive CD4+ cells and higher diversity in the long-lived.

A second PCR of roughly 7 to 11 cycles used a sample-barcoded 5' primer and a J-beta primer mix. MiXCR, run by TCRdb on the 5' RACE reads, gives a single entry per CDR3 protein. The sample includes fewer than 1 million distinct CDR3 sequences, around 43% seen only once; the top ten take about a fifth. The sequencing sample was made of blood. V and J are TRBV7-2 and TRBJ2-1; D remains unclear. The clonotype was recovered from a man in his 60s in good health. The CDR3 reads CASSPAGDRNEQFF. CDR3 nucleotide sequence: TGTGCCAGCAGCCCCGCCGGCGACCGCAATGAGCAGTTCTTC.